This entry describes one T cell receptor (beta chain). As yet, its antigen is unknown. Trimming took 3 bases from V and 3 from J; bases not matched to a gene: 4. Germline CDR1 reads SGHNT; CDR2 reads YYREEE (reference sequence). This CDR3 has 15 residues. This record belongs to a study of cytomegalovirus exposure and HLA in healthy donors. Study observations and caveats: In a later analysis, at a false discovery rate of 0.05, approximately 18,000 TCR beta sequences were associated with HLA alleles. Whilst most TCR sequences proved rare, a subset of public TCRs occurred across many donors. Later analysis found that TCR beta chains associated with HLA were more clonally expanded than other, equally common chains.

Researchers ran the PCR with 60 Vbeta and 13 Jbeta primers. Measured with immunoSEQ multiplex PCR; TCRdb has only the in-frame clones, and not every one. The sample has about 160,000 clones; about three quarters are singletons. The chain carries TRBV5-4 and TRBJ2-7; 12 bases are shared with TRBD2. This TCR came from a female donor in good health and CMV-seronegative. Sequencing used PBMCs. CDR3 DNA sequence: TGTGCCAGCAGCTACGGGACTAGCGGGTACTACGAGCAGTACTTC. Its protein is CASSYGTSGYYEQYF.